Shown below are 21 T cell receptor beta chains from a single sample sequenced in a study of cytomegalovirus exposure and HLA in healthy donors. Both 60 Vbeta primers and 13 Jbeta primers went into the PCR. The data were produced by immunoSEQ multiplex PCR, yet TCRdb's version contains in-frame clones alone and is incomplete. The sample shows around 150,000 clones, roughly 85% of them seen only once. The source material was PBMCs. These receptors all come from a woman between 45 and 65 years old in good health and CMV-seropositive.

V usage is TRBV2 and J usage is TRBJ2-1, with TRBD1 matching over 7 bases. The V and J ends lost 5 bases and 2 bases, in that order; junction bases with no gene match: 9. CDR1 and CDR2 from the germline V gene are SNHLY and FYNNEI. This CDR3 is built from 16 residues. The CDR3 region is CASSNTGVKAYNEQFF. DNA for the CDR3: TGTGCCAGCAGTAACACAGGGGTCAAGGCCTACAATGAGCAGTTCTTC. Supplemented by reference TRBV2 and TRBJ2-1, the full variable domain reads EPEVTQTPSHQVTQMGQEVILRCVPISNHLYFYWYRQILGQKVEFLVSFYNNEISEKSEIFDDQFSVERPDGSNFTLKIRSTKLEDSAMYFCASSNTGVKAYNEQFFGPGTRLTVL.

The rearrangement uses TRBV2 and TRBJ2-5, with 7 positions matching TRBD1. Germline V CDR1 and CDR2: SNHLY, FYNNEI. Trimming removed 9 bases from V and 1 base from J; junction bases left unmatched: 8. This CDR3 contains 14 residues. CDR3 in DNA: TGTGCCAGTACGACAGGGCTGGGCCAAGAGACCCAGTACTTC. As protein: CASTTGLGQETQYF. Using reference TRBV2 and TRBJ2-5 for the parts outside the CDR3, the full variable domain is EPEVTQTPSHQVTQMGQEVILRCVPISNHLYFYWYRQILGQKVEFLVSFYNNEISEKSEIFDDQFSVERPDGSNFTLKIRSTKLEDSAMYFCASTTGLGQETQYFGPGTRLLVL.

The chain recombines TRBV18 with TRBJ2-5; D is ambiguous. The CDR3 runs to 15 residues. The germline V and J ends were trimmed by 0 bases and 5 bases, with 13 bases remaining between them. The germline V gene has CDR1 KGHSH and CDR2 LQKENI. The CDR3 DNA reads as TGTGCCAGCTCACCACCGTCTACCCCCGGGGAGACCCAGTACTTC. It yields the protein CASSPPSTPGETQYF.

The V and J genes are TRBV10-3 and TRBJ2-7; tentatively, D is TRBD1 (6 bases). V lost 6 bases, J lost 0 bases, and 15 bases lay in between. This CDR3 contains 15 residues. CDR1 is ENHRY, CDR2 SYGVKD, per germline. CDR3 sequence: CAISSTGLSSYEQYF. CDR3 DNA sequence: TGTGCCATCAGCTCGACAGGACTGAGCTCCTACGAGCAGTACTTC.

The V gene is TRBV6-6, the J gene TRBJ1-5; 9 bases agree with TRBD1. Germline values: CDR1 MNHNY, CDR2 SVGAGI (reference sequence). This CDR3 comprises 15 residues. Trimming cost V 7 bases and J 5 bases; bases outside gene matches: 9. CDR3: CASIKQGAPDQPQHF. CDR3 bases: TGTGCCAGCATTAAACAGGGGGCCCCCGATCAGCCCCAGCATTTT.

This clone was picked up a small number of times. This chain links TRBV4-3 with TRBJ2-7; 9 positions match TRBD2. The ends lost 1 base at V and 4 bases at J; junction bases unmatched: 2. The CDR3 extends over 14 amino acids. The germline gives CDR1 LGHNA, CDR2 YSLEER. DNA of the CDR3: TGCGCCAGCAGCCAAGGGACTAGCGTGTACGAGCAGTACTTC. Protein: CASSQGTSVYEQYF.

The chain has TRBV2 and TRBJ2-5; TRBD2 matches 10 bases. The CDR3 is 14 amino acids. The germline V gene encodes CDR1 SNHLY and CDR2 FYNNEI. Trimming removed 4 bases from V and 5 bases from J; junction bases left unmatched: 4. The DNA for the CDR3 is TGTGCCAGCAGTGGATCGACTAGCGGGGAGACCCAGTACTTC. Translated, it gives CASSGSTSGETQYF.

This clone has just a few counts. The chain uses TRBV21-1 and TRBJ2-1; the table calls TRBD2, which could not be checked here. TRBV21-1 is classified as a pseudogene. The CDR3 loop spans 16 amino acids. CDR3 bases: TGTGCCAGCAGCATCGGGGGGCTCTGCTATCTTGATGAGCAGTTCTTC. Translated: CASSIGGLCYLDEQFF.

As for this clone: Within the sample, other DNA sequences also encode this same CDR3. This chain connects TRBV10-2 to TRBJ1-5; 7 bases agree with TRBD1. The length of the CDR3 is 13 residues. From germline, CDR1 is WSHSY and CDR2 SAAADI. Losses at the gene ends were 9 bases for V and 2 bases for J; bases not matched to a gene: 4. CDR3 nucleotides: TGCGCCAGTCGAGGGACAGGCAATCAGCCCCAGCATTTT. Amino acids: CASRGTGNQPQHF.

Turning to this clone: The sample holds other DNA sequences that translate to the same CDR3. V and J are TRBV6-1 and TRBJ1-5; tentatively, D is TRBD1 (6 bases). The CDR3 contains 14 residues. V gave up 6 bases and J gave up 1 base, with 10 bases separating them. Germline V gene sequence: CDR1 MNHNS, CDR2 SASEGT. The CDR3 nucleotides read TGTGCCAGCAGAGCAGGGGTCAGCAATCAGCCCCAGCATTTT. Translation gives CASRAGVSNQPQHF.

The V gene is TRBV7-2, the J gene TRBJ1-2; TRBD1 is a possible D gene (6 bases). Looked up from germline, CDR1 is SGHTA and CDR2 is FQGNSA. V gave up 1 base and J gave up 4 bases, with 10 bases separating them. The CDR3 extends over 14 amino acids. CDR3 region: CASSLEQGRYGYTF. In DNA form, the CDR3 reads TGTGCCAGCAGCTTAGAACAGGGCCGCTATGGCTACACCTTC.

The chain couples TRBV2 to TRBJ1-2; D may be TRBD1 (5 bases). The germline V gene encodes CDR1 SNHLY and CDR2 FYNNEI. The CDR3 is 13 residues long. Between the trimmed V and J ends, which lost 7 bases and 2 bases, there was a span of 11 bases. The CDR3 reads CASTQTGNYGYTF. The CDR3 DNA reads TGTGCCAGCACGCAAACAGGAAACTATGGCTACACCTTC.

The CDR3 reads CASSLGPNTDTQYF. The CDR3 DNA reads TGTGCCAGCAGCTTAGGGCCCAACACAGATACGCAGTATTTT. The chain combines TRBV7-3 with TRBJ2-3, with D hard to call. The germline CDR1 and CDR2 sequences are SGHTA and FQGTGA. The ends were cut back, 2 bases at V and 2 bases at J, with 8 bases in the middle. The CDR3 consists of 14 residues.

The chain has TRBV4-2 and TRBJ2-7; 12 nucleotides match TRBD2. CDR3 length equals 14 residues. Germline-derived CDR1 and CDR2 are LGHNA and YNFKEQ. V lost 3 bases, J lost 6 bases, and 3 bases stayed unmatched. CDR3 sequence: CASSQPGLAGEQYF. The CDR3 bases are TGTGCCAGCAGCCAGCCGGGACTAGCGGGCGAGCAGTACTTC.

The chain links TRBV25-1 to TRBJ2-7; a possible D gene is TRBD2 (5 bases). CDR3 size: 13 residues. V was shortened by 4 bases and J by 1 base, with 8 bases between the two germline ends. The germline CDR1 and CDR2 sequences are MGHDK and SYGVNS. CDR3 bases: TGTGCCAGCAGTGCGGGATTATCCTACGAGCAGTACTTC. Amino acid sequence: CASSAGLSYEQYF.

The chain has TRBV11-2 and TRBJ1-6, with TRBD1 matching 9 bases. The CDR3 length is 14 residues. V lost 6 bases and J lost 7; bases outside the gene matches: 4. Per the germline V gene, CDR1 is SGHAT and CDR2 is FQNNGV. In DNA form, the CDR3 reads TGTGCCAGCAGACAGGGGGCGCGAAATTCACCCCTCCACTTT. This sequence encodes CASRQGARNSPLHF.

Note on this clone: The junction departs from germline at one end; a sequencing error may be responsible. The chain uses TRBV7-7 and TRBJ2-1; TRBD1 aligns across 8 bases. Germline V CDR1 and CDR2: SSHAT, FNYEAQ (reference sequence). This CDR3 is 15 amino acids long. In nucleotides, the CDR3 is TGTGCTAGCAGCCCCCCCGGGACAGGCAACAATGAGCAGTTCTTC. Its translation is CASSPPGTGNNEQFF.

CDR3 DNA: TGTGCCAGCAGCCAGACAGGGAACTATGGCTACACCTTC. Residues: CASSQTGNYGYTF. The rearrangement joins TRBV11-2 to TRBJ1-2; 7 nucleotides agree with TRBD1. J gave up 2 bases and V 5 bases, and 2 bases lay outside the gene matches. The germline gives CDR1 SGHAT, CDR2 FQNNGV. The CDR3 extends over 13 amino acids.

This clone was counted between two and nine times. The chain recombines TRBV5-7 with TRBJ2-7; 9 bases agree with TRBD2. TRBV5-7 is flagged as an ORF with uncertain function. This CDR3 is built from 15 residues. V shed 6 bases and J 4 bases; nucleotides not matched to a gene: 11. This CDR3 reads CASTTSGREGYEQYF. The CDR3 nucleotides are TGTGCCAGCACCACCTCGGGGCGGGAGGGATACGAGCAGTACTTC.

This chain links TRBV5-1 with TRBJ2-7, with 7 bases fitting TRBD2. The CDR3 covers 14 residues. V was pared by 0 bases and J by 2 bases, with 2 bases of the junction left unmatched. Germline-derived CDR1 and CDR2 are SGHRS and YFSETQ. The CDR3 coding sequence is TGCGCCAGCAGCTTGGATCGGGGGGCCTACGAGCAGTACTTC. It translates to CASSLDRGAYEQYF.

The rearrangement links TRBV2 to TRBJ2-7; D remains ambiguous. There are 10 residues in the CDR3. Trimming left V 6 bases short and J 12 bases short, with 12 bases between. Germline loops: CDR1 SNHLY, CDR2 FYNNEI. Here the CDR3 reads CASRSEEPYF. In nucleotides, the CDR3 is TGTGCCAGCAGATCAGAGGAACCGTACTTC. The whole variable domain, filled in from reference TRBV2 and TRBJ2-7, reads EPEVTQTPSHQVTQMGQEVILRCVPISNHLYFYWYRQILGQKVEFLVSFYNNEISEKSEIFDDQFSVERPDGSNFTLKIRSTKLEDSAMYFCASRSEEPYFGPGTRLTVT.